The entry below gives a single T cell receptor (beta chain) sequence along with its context. The source of the sample is a study of blood T cell repertoires in COVID-19. This CDR3 comprises 14 residues. The V gene's germline CDR1 is SGHRS and CDR2 YFSETQ. Deletions cut 4 bases from V and 6 bases from J, with 13 bases between. Original processing notes: Nucleated cell counts were estimated from reference gene primer amplification. The assay was immunoSEQ multiplex PCR, and TCRdb's table has in-frame clones only and misses some. The V and J calls and clone size come from that table; D and trimming were worked out from the DNA. The repertoire holds roughly 100,000 clones, with around 81% as singletons.

The chain is built from TRBV5-1 and TRBJ2-2; D uncertain. The source is a man at least 80 years old with COVID-19, enrolled during active disease. Material: peripheral blood. As DNA, the CDR3 is TGCGCCAGCAGCCAGTTCCAGGCTGCCGGGGAGCTGTTTTTT. Amino acids: CASSQFQAAGELFF.